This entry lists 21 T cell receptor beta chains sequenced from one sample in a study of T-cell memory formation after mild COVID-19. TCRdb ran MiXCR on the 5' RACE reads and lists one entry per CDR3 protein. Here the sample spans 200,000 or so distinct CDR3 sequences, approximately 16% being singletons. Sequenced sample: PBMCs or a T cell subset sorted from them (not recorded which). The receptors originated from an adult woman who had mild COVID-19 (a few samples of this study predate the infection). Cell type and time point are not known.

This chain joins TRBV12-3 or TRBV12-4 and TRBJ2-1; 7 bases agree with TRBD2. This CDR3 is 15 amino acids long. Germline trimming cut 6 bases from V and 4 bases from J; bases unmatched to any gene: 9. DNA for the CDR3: TGTGCCAGCAGCATCGGGGGAGGGAATTACAATGAGCAGTTCTTC. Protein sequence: CASSIGGGNYNEQFF.

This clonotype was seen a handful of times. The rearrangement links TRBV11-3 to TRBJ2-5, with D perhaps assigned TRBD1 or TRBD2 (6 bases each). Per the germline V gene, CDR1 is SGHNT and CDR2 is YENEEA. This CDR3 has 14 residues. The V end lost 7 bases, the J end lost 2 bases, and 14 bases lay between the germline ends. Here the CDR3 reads CASTGGGGQETQYF. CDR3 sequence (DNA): TGTGCCAGCACTGGCGGAGGGGGGCAAGAGACCCAGTACTTC.

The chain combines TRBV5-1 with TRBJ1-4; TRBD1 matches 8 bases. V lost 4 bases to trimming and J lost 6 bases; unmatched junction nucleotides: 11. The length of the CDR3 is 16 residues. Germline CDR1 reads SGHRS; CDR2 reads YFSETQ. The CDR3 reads CASSPVPTGVDEKLFF. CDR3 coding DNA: TGCGCCAGCAGCCCCGTGCCGACAGGGGTAGATGAAAAACTGTTTTTT. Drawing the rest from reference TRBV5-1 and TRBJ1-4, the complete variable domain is KAGVTQTPRYLIKTRGQQVTLSCSPISGHRSVSWYQQTPGQGLQFLFEYFSETQRNKGNFPGRFSGRQFSNSRSEMNVSTLELGDSALYLCASSPVPTGVDEKLFFGSGTQLSVL.

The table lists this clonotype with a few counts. The CDR3 here is CASSPFSTAGNEQFF. The DNA of the CDR3 is TGTGCCAGCAGCCCCTTTTCGACGGCGGGGAATGAGCAGTTCTTC. The rearrangement joins TRBV11-3 to TRBJ2-1, with a possible D match to TRBD2 (6 bases). The CDR3 consists of 15 residues. Trimming removed 5 bases at V and 7 bases at J, with 18 bases between. Germline V gene sequence: CDR1 SGHNT, CDR2 YENEEA.

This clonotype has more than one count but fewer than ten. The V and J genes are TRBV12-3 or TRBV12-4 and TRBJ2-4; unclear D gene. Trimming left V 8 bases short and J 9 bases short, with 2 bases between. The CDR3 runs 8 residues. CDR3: CASCIQYF. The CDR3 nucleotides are TGTGCCAGCTGCATTCAGTACTTC.

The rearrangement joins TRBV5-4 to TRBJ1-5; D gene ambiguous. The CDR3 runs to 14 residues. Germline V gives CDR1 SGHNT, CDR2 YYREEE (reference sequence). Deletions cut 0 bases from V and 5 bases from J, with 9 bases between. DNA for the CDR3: TGTGCCAGCAGCTTGGGAGGCGGGGATCAGCCCCAGCATTTT. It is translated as CASSLGGGDQPQHF.

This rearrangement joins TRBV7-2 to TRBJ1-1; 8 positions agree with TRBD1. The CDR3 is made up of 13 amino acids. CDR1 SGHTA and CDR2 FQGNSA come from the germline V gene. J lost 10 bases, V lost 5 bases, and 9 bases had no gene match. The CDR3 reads CASSRIQGVGAFF. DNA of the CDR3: TGTGCCAGCAGCCGAATACAGGGGGTTGGAGCTTTCTTT. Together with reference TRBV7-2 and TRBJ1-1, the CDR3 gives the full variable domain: GAGVSQSPSNKVTEKGKDVELRCDPISGHTALYWYRQSLGQGLEFLIYFQGNSAPDKSGLPSDRFSAERTGGSVSTLTIQRTQQEDSAVYLCASSRIQGVGAFFGQGTRLTVV.

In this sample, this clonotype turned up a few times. The CDR3 DNA reads TGTGCCAGCAGTTATAAGTCCTCACCCCTCCACTTT. Amino acids: CASSYKSSPLHF. The chain carries TRBV6-5 and TRBJ1-6; D is uncertain. V gave up 3 bases and J gave up 10 bases, with 7 bases separating them. The length of the CDR3 is 12 residues. Germline V lookup: CDR1 MNHEY, CDR2 SVGAGI.

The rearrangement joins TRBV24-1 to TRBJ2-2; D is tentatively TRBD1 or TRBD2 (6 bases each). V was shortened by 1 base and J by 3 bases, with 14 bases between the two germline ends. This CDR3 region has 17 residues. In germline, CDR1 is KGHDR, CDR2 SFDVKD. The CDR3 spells CATSDFSGGAYTGELFF. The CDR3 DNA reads TGTGCCACCAGTGATTTTTCCGGGGGCGCTTACACCGGGGAGCTGTTTTTT.

For the CDR3, the DNA is TGCGCCAGCAGCTTGGCCCCGAGCGGAAACAATGAGCAGTTCTTC. It specifies CASSLAPSGNNEQFF. This chain links TRBV5-1 with TRBJ2-1; D is perhaps TRBD2 (5 bases). V lost 0 bases and J 5 bases, leaving 12 bases between the germline ends. This CDR3 comprises 15 residues. Per germline, CDR1 SGHRS and CDR2 YFSETQ.

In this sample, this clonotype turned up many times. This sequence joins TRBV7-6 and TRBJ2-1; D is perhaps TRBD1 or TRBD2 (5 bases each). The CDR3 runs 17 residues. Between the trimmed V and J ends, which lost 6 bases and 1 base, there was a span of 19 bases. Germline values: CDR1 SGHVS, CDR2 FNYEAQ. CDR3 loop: CASSPSAGTGSYNEQFF. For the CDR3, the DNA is TGTGCCAGCAGTCCGAGCGCCGGGACGGGATCCTACAATGAGCAGTTCTTC.

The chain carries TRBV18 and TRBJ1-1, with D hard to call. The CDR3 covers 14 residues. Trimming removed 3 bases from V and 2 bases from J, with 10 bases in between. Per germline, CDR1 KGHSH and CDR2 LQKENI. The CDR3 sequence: CASSPLGTNTEAFF. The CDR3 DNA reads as TGTGCCAGCTCACCTTTAGGCACCAACACTGAAGCTTTCTTT.

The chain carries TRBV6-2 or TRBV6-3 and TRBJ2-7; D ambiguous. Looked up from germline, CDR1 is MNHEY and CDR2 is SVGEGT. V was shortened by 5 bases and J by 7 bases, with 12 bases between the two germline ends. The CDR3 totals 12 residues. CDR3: CASSPPKGEQYF. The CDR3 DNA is TGTGCCAGCAGTCCGCCTAAGGGTGAGCAGTACTTC.

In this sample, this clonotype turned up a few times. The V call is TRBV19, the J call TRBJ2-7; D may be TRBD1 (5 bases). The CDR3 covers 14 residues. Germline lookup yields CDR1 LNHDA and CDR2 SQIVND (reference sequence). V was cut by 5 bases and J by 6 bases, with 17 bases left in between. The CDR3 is CASSSQGHSSEQYF. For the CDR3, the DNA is TGTGCCAGTAGTTCCCAGGGTCACAGCTCCGAGCAGTACTTC.

The CDR3: CASSAGANWNGYTF. The DNA of the CDR3 is TGTGCCAGCAGCGCGGGAGCCAATTGGAATGGCTACACCTTC. The V and J genes are TRBV6-5 and TRBJ1-2; unclear D gene. CDR1 and CDR2 (germline): MNHEY, SVGAGI. The V end was cut by 6 bases, the J end by 6 bases, with 17 bases between. CDR3 length: 14 residues.

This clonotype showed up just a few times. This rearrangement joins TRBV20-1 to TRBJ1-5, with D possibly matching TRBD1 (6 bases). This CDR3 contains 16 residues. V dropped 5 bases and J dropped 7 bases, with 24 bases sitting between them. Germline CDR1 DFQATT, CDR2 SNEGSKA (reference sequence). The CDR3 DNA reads TGCAGTGCTGGGGACCCCGGGACAATGAATAGCCAGCCCCAGCATTTT. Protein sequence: CSAGDPGTMNSQPQHF.

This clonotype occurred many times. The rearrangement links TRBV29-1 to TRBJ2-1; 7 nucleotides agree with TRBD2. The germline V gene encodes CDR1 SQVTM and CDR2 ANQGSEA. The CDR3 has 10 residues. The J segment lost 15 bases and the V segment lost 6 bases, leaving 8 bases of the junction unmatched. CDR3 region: CSVSEREGFF. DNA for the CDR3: TGCAGCGTGTCTGAGCGGGAAGGGTTCTTC.

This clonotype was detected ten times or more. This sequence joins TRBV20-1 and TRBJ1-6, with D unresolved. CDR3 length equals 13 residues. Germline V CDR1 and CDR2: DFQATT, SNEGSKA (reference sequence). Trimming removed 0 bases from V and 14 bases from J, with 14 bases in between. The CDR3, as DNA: TGCAGTGCTAGAGATCCGACGGATCTATCCCTCCACTTT. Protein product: CSARDPTDLSLHF.

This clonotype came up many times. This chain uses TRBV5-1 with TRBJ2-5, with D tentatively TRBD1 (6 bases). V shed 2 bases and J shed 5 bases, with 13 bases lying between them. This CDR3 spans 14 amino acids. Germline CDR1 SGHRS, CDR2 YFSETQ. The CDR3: CASSLQGARETQYF. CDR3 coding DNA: TGCGCCAGCAGCTTACAGGGAGCGAGGGAGACCCAGTACTTC. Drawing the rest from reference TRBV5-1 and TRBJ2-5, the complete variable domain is KAGVTQTPRYLIKTRGQQVTLSCSPISGHRSVSWYQQTPGQGLQFLFEYFSETQRNKGNFPGRFSGRQFSNSRSEMNVSTLELGDSALYLCASSLQGARETQYFGPGTRLLVL.

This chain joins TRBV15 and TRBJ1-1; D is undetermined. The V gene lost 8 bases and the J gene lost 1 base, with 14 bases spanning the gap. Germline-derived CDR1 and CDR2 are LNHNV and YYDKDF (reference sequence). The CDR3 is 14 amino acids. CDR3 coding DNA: TGTGCCACCGGAGTGAGGGTAGGGAACACTGAAGCTTTCTTT. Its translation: CATGVRVGNTEAFF.

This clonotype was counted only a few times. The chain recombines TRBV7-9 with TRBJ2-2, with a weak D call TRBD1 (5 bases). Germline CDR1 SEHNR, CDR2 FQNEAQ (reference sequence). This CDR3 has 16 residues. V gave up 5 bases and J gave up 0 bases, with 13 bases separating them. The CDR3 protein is CASSRTGLSNTGELFF. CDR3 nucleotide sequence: TGTGCCAGCAGCCGAACAGGCCTATCGAACACCGGGGAGCTGTTTTTT. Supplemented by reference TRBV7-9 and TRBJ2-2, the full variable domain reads DTGVSQNPRHKITKRGQNVTFRCDPISEHNRLYWYRQTLGQGPEFLTYFQNEAQLEKSRLLSDRFSAERPKGSFSTLEIQRTEQGDSAMYLCASSRTGLSNTGELFFGEGSRLTVL.